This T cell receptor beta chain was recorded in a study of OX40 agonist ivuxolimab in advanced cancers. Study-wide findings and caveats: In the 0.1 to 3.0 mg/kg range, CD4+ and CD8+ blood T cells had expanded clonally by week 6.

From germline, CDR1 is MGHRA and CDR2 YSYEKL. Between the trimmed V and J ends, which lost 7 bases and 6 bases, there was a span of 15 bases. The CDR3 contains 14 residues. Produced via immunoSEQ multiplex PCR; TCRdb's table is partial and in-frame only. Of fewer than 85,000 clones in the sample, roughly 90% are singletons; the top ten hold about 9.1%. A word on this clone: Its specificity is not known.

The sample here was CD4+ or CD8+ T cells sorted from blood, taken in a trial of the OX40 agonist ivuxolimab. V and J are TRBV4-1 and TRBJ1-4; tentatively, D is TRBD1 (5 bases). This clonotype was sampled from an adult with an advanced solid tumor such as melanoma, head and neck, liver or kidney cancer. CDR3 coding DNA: TGCGCCAGCAAGGGCGGGGCGGGATATGAAAAACTGTTTTTT. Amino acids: CASKGGAGYEKLFF.